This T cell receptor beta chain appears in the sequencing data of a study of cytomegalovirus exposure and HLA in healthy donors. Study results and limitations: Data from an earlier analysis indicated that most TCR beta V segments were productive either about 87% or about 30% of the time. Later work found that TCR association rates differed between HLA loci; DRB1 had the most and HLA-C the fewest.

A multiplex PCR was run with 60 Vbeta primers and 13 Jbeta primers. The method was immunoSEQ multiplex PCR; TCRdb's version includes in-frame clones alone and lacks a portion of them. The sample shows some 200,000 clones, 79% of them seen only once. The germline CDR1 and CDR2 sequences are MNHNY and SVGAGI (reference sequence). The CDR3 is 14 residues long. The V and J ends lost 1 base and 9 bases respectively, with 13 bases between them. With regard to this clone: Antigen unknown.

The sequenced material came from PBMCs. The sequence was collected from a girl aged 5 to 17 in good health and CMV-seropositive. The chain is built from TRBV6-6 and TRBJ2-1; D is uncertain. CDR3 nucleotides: TGTGCCAGCAGTTACTTTGCAGGATCTGGTGAGCAGTTCTTC. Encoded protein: CASSYFAGSGEQFF.